What follows are 9 T cell receptor beta chains derived from one specimen sequenced in a study of cytomegalovirus exposure and HLA in healthy donors. The PCR made use of 60 Vbeta and 13 Jbeta primers. The repertoire was sequenced with immunoSEQ multiplex PCR; TCRdb's copy has only in-frame clones and lacks some. The table includes 85,000 to 95,000 clones, about 80% detected once. Specimen: PBMCs. These receptor sequences come from a man aged 25 to 45 in good health and CMV-seropositive.

The chain couples TRBV27 to TRBJ1-2; possible D gene TRBD1, 5 bases. This CDR3 is built from 14 residues. Germline CDR1 MNHEY, CDR2 SMNVEV (reference sequence). Trimming cost V 0 bases and J 8 bases, with 13 bases left between them. CDR3 sequence reads: CASSLSSRAFGYTF. In DNA, the CDR3 is TGTGCCAGCAGTTTATCGAGCAGGGCCTTCGGCTACACCTTC.

The chain uses TRBV6-1 and TRBJ1-5; tentative D call: TRBD1 (5 bases). The germline V gene has CDR1 MNHNS and CDR2 SASEGT. The CDR3 has 17 residues. Deletions cut 4 bases from V and 0 bases from J, with 16 bases between. CDR3 in DNA: TGTGCCAGCAGTGGGGGCCTTACGCGAGATAGCAATCAGCCCCAGCATTTT. This codes for CASSGGLTRDSNQPQHF.

This clone was recorded a few times. This chain uses TRBV5-1 with TRBJ2-5; 10 bases align to TRBD2. The end of the DNA aligns better with TRBJ2-7, so the J call may be wrong. CDR3 length: 15 residues. Germline loops: CDR1 SGHRS, CDR2 YFSETQ. Here the CDR3 reads CASSYQREGNYEQYF. CDR3 bases: TGCGCCAGCAGCTACCAGCGGGAGGGAAACTACGAGCAGTACTTC.

V is TRBV4-3 and J is TRBJ2-2; D may be TRBD1 (6 bases). The V and J ends lost 1 base and 1 base respectively, with 10 bases between them. Germline V gene lookup returns CDR1 LGHNA and CDR2 YSLEER. The CDR3 loop spans 16 amino acids. CDR3 DNA sequence: TGCGCCAGCAGCCAAGTGGGGACACTGAACACCGGGGAGCTGTTTTTT. It yields the protein CASSQVGTLNTGELFF.

This sequence joins TRBV10-3 and TRBJ2-7, with TRBD1 identical over 7 bases. The ends lost 11 bases at V and 0 bases at J; junction bases unmatched: 4. Germline CDR1 and CDR2: ENHRY and SYGVKD. CDR3 length equals 12 residues. The CDR3 is CAAGTDSYEQYF. The CDR3 DNA follows: TGTGCCGCCGGGACAGACTCCTACGAGCAGTACTTC.

This chain connects TRBV5-1 to TRBJ1-1; the D is unclear. This CDR3 has 15 residues. Trimming left V 4 bases short and J 1 base short, with 14 bases between. Germline V gene data show CDR1 as SGHRS and CDR2 as YFSETQ. The CDR3 DNA is TGCGCCAGCAGCCGGCGCACAGAAAAGAACACTGAAGCTTTCTTT. Translated, it gives CASSRRTEKNTEAFF. Full variable domain (outside the CDR3, taken from reference TRBV5-1 and TRBJ1-1): KAGVTQTPRYLIKTRGQQVTLSCSPISGHRSVSWYQQTPGQGLQFLFEYFSETQRNKGNFPGRFSGRQFSNSRSEMNVSTLELGDSALYLCASSRRTEKNTEAFFGQGTRLTVV.

There are a few counts of this clone. The V call is TRBV21-1, the J call TRBJ2-6; the DNA was not compared with TRBD1, the D call given in the table. TRBV21-1 is given as a pseudogene. The CDR3 runs to 15 residues. The CDR3 bases are TGTGCCAGCGGCCTCGACAGCTCTGGGGCCAACGTCCTGACTTTC. Amino acids: CASGLDSSGANVLTF.

The chain is built from TRBV7-2 and TRBJ1-6; tentative D call: TRBD1 (6 bases). The CDR3 length is 15 residues. The ends were cut back, 6 bases at V and 2 bases at J, with 11 bases in the middle. Germline CDR1 and CDR2: SGHTA and FQGNSA. The DNA of the CDR3 is TGTGCCAGCAGTATTAGGACAGCCTATAATTCACCCCTCCACTTT. Translation: CASSIRTAYNSPLHF.

The chain combines TRBV9 with TRBJ2-5; TRBD1 agrees at 8 bases. Unmatched junction bases numbered 3, after V lost 1 base and J lost 4 bases. The CDR3 consists of 14 residues. Per germline, CDR1 SGDLS and CDR2 YYNGEE. The CDR3: CASSVSGGGETQYF. The DNA of the CDR3 is TGTGCCAGCAGCGTATCAGGGGGCGGAGAGACCCAGTACTTC.